Given below is one T cell receptor beta chain in context. The data belong to a study of blood T cell repertoires in COVID-19. Study background: Acute and convalescent COVID-19 specimens originated in the United States, Italy and Spain. PBMCs, B-cell-depleted T cells, or T cells were the source of the cDNA or gDNA that made up the material.

In the original workflow: The assay estimated nucleated cells by amplifying reference gene primers. Generated by immunoSEQ multiplex PCR, the TCRdb table keeps only in-frame clones and is missing some. D and trimming come from the DNA, and the V and J calls and clone size come from that table. The repertoire has about 130,000 clones, about 88% of them found once; the top ten carry about 4.6%. Enrolment of Seattle patients took place during active infection, and they were followed longitudinally. This CDR3 spans 13 amino acids. V lost 4 bases, J lost 6 bases, and 4 bases stayed unmatched. Germline V gives CDR1 SQVTM, CDR2 ANQGSEA.

Sequences were obtained from peripheral blood. The chain carries TRBV29-1 and TRBJ2-3, with 10 bases lining up with TRBD2. This clonotype was sampled from a man aged 55 to 70 with COVID-19, enrolled during active disease. The CDR3: CSVATSGMDTQYF. CDR3 coding DNA: TGCAGCGTTGCCACTAGCGGGATGGATACGCAGTATTTT.